There are a few counts of the clone carrying this T cell receptor beta chain. Its antigen remains unknown. The ends lost 0 bases at V and 6 bases at J; junction bases unmatched: 6. The CDR3 consists of 16 residues. Germline CDR1 is MRHNA and CDR2 is SNTAGT. The sample belongs to a study of T cell responses to AZD1222 COVID-19 vaccine. Study results and limitations: Two AZD1222 doses significantly raised spike-specific TCR breadth and depth over controls.

This table comes from immunoSEQ multiplex PCR, and its TCRdb copy is limited to in-frame clones, with some not included. Of 100,000 or so clones in the sample, 85% to 90% were seen once. Second doses that came at about 4 or about 12 weeks were put together. This clonotype was sampled from an adult who received the AZD1222 COVID-19 vaccine. This chain uses TRBV6-4 with TRBJ2-3, with TRBD2 identical over 10 bases. The input for sequencing was peripheral blood, taken 28 days after the second AZD1222 dose. The CDR3 coding sequence is TGTGCCAGCAGTGACTCGGCTAGCGGGGGTGTGGATACGCAGTATTTT. This translates into CASSDSASGGVDTQYF.